Described below is a single TCR beta chain sequence and its context. Its antigen is unknown. No base-level quality is on record; no much larger clone is a single base apart. The method was the immunoSEQ multiplex PCR assay. For the multiplex PCR, a mixture combining 60 forward primers for TCR Vbeta segments and 13 reverse primers for TCR Jbeta segments was used. The CDR3 region of rearranged TCR beta genes was amplified from genomic DNA by a multiplex PCR assay. The Illumina HiSeq System was used to sequence the amplified TCR beta libraries as 87-base-pair reads. As for how the authors treated the data: Across the 670 or so repertoires, a later analysis counted tens of millions of unique TCR beta chains, approximately 10 million of which were shared by at least two donors. To remove PCR and sequencing errors, raw reads were error-corrected and collapsed into unique sequences using a nearest-neighbor algorithm that merged closely related sequences. CDR3 sequences were aligned to IMGT reference sequences to assign V, D and J gene segments. For a sequence to be retained, a match of at least six nucleotides was required to both a V gene segment and a J gene segment. Rearrangements were classified as productive when the CDR3 lacked stop codons and remained in frame with V and J, and all other rearrangements were classified as non-productive. CDR3 was defined by IMGT convention, running from the second conserved V-encoded cysteine to the conserved J-encoded phenylalanine. Sequences without an unambiguous match to a single V gene segment were excluded from the earlier analysis of 500 to 700 of the donors. In an earlier analysis of approximately 610 of the donors, V segments were called functional above 56.7% productive rearrangements and were called segregating when the between-donor standard deviation exceeded 5%. A statistical classification framework was developed to diagnose cytomegalovirus status using the catalog of TCR beta chain sequences. In a later analysis, TCR nucleotide sequences were compared against IMGT/GENE-DB human TR gene sequences so that V and J genes could be assigned. In a later analysis, CDR3 sequences and most-parsimonious VDJ recombination scenarios were assigned using the TCRdist pipeline. In a later analysis, each TCR beta chain was defined by its CDR3 amino acid sequence together with its V-gene family, and reads without a unique V-gene family were excluded. A later analysis removed several hundred highly shared, low-generation-probability nucleotide sequences to deal with suspected cross-contamination and a sequencing artifact. A later analysis calculated a clonal expansion index for each public chain from normalized within-repertoire ranks of inferred template counts. A later analysis computed generation probabilities with a VDJ recombination model fitted to out-of-frame rearrangements, and checked the results against IGoR. In a later analysis, hypergeometric tests were used to score TCR-TCR, TCR-HLA and TCR-CMV co-occurrence, with a repertoire-size bias correction applied to TCR pairs. False discovery rates were estimated in a later analysis by permuting HLA or CMV assignments 20 times. A later analysis grouped co-occurring TCRs with DBSCAN, adding TCRdist sequence similarity when clustering within HLA-allele-positive subsets. Repertoires with fewer than 30,000 or more than 120,000 public chains, plus five repertoires with anomalous nucleotide sharing, were excluded from co-occurrence clustering. TCRdb took over this immuneACCESS table, retaining in-frame rearrangements with V and J assigned. Such tables are incomplete; in checked studies, under half of the missing clones stem from an unresolved V gene, and the remainder is unexplained. D and trimming come from the DNA, and the V and J calls and clone size come from that table. Recorded for this sample are a few hundred thousand clones; around 81% of them occurred a single time. Less than 8.5% of the sample comes from the top ten.

In total, 500 to 700 healthy bone marrow donors made up the cohort. All cohort members were sampled while nominally healthy, although unrecorded immune exposures were likely present. The donor tested CMV seropositive and was one of the 289 seropositive cohort members. A peripheral blood sample was provided by each donor, and peripheral blood mononuclear cells were used for TCR beta sequencing. Genomic DNA extraction from the blood cell samples was performed with the Qiagen DNeasy Blood Extraction Kit. In the germline V gene, CDR1 corresponds to SGHTA and CDR2 to FQGNSA. V is trimmed back by 7 bases and J by 9 bases, and the junction contains 12 bases that no gene match accounts for. Reading from cysteine to phenylalanine, the CDR3 counts 14 amino acids. Only CDR3 DNA remains: 42 bases, in frame from the first base. This record comes from a study of cytomegalovirus exposure and HLA in healthy donors (TCRdb year 2017). About the investigation overall: In an earlier analysis of about 560 of the donors, 276 Gb of sequence data and 100 million or so unique TCR beta sequences from 150 million to 200 million T cells were reported. Every discovery cohort repertoire had been produced on one sequencing platform. A later analysis re-examined previously published TCR beta repertoires from about 670 donors and added high-resolution HLA genotyping to investigate patterns of TCR occurrence. The study used immunosequencing to profile the T cell repertoires of approximately 630 subjects and linked those repertoires to cytomegalovirus serostatus. The number of donors typed differed by locus, with 629-630 for A, B, C, DRB1 and DQB1, around 520 for DQA1, approximately 570 for DPA1, and some 470 for DPB1. About 330 gigabases of sequencing data and about 92 million unique TCR sequences made up an early release that covered nearly 650 HLA-typed donors. Across approximately 420 genotyped donors of the cohort, an average of roughly 250,000 unique TCR beta nucleotide sequences per donor were sequenced, and approximately 17% of those sequences were non-productive. The study aimed to test whether cataloging public T cell receptors could reveal signatures of past pathogen exposure. High-throughput TCR immunosequencing, statistical association of individual TCRs with disease status, and machine learning were combined to predict cytomegalovirus infection status. Both class I and class II loci were covered by HLA typing, at four-digit resolution. A later genetic analysis used genome-wide SNP genotypes for about 60% of the roughly 670 donors, treating that subset as a discovery cohort. A handful of DR-DQ haplotypes were handled as single units for association and clustering because linkage in the cohort was strong. Alongside the repertoire data, information on donor age, sex, ethnicity and CMV serostatus was compiled. To decide whether each TCR beta V gene segment behaved as functional or pseudogenic, an earlier analysis of some 600 of the donors relied on high-throughput TCR beta sequencing. The later analysis used no new phenotypic data to find candidate immune exposures, relying instead on TCR beta sequences and their occurrence across donors. Of the approximately 400 genotyped donors, approximately 80% fell in the genetic ancestry cluster associated with self-reported Caucasian donors. Besides the first cohort of 666 subjects, a separate validation cohort made up of some 110 different subjects was used. General conclusions and limits of the study: A later analysis reported that several top co-occurrence clusters appeared linked to parvovirus B19, influenza, CMV and Epstein-Barr virus. Most TCR sequences were seen in very few donors, while some public TCRs were found in many individuals. A total of 164 TCR beta chains were listed by the study as associated with cytomegalovirus. In a later analysis, HLA-associated TCR beta chains were found to be more clonally expanded and to have lower generation probabilities than equally common non-associated chains. Immune exposure information for the cohort was limited to CMV serostatus. Because counts were too low, about 18 rarely observed V segments, including chromosome 9 orphons, were excluded from the earlier analysis of several hundred of the donors. Because the 87-base-pair reads could not distinguish some IMGT-functional V segments, including TRBV6-2 and TRBV6-3, those segments were excluded. When HLA alleles, especially DR and DQ, strongly co-occurred, attributing TCR associations to individual alleles was difficult. An earlier analysis of 587 of the donors showed that most TCR beta V segments appeared in productive rearrangements either about 90% or about 30% of the time, which broadly matched IMGT annotations. A further reported finding was that TCR beta sequences accurately predicted the HLA-A and HLA-B alleles for most subjects in the first cohort. The classifier was reported to diagnose cytomegalovirus status with high specificity and sensitivity in both the original cohort and the validation cohort. Specific HLA alleles were associated with 16,951 TCR beta sequences at a false discovery rate of 0.05 in a later analysis. Three of the identified cytomegalovirus-associated TCR beta chains were confirmed in vitro to be specific for cytomegalovirus antigens. According to the authors, the approach could potentially be generalized to other disease states and immunological phenotypes. A later analysis found that TCR association rates varied across HLA loci, with DRB1 alleles showing the most associated TCRs and HLA-C alleles the fewest. A group of highly shared sequence variants was considered likely to be a technical artifact of the sequencing pipeline. Correlated functional status among segregating V segments might reflect linkage disequilibrium, but an unknown experimental factor could not be ruled out. Presence/absence analyses assumed roughly uniform sequencing depth across donors, an assumption that may not hold. A later genetic analysis reported fewer N-insertions in productive TCRs among donors in an Asian-associated ancestry cluster than the approximately 700-donor mean. Because HLA typing was missing for some donors at each locus, association tests included only the typed subset. In a later genetic analysis, a missense DCLRE1C variant was associated with V-gene and J-gene trimming of TCR beta chains, and the association was replicated in an independent cohort. Only TCR beta chains were sequenced in this cohort, and the absence of alpha or paired-chain data limited detectable features. According to a later analysis, most CMV-associated TCR beta chains appeared to be HLA-restricted, and the HLA associations seemed to be driven largely by CMV exposure.

The rearranged chain carries TRBV7-2 and TRBJ2-5; 9 junctional bases match TRBD2. Sample: PBMCs. This receptor was obtained from a woman between 55 and 75 years old in good health and CMV-seropositive. The CDR3 region reads CASTQRLAGAAQYF. In nucleotides, the sequence is TGTGCCAGCACACAGAGGTTAGCGGGAGCGGCCCAGTACTTC. The full variable domain, completed from the reference TRBV7-2 and TRBJ2-5 proteins outside the CDR3, reads GAGVSQSPSNKVTEKGKDVELRCDPISGHTALYWYRQSLGQGLEFLIYFQGNSAPDKSGLPSDRFSAERTGGSVSTLTIQRTQQEDSAVYLCASTQRLAGAAQYFGPGTRLLVL.